The present T cell receptor beta chain was sequenced within a study of blood T cell repertoires in COVID-19. Study information: Some COVID-19 samples were acute and others convalescent; all came from the United States, Italy and Spain.

With V trimmed by 8 bases and J by 1 base, 8 bases remained unmatched. CDR1 is ENHRY and CDR2 is SYGVKD in the germline V gene. This CDR3 is 15 amino acids long. Per the original data handling: Estimation of nucleated cell counts relied on the amplification of reference gene primers. Here immunoSEQ multiplex PCR was the method, and the copy in TCRdb shows in-frame clones only, minus some. V, J and clone size are taken as reported in that table, and D and trimming were inferred from the DNA itself. The sample has 150,000 to 200,000 clones, 80% seen once. This rearrangement joins TRBV10-3 to TRBJ2-3, with 8 bases identical to TRBD1. The clonotype was recovered from a man aged 55-75 years with acute or convalescent COVID-19. Sequencing was done on a sample of peripheral blood. The CDR3 region has the DNA TGTGCCATCTCGCCCGGGGACAGGCGCACAGATACGCAGTATTTT. Protein: CAISPGDRRTDTQYF.